These 24 T cell receptor gamma chains were sequenced from one sample in a study of intestinal T cells in coeliac disease. Using roughly 200 ng of biopsy DNA, TRG was amplified with LymphoTrack primers. TCRdb re-called clones from the multiplex PCR reads via CATT. The sample carries some 1,600 gamma-chain clones, approximately 54% recorded once. For each case, the template was genomic DNA from ten approximately 5-µm formalin-fixed paraffin-embedded scrolls. The sample comprised a duodenal biopsy. Receptors originate from a human donor with celiac disease.

The rearrangement links TRGV3 to TRGJ1 or TRGJ2. The CDR3 covers 13 residues. Germline V gene lookup returns CDR1 VTNTFY and CDR2 YDVSTARD (reference sequence). The V gene end was trimmed by 5 bases and the J gene end by 7 bases; junction bases not matched to a gene: 11. This chain's CDR3 is CATWVGREYKKLF. CDR3 in DNA: TGTGCCACCTGGGTAGGTAGGGAATATAAGAAACTCTTT.

This chain uses TRGV11 with TRGJ1 or TRGJ2. TRGV11 is recorded as an ORF, its role being uncertain. There are 12 residues in the CDR3. Trimming at V came to 0 bases and at J to 12 bases, leaving 5 bases not matched to a gene. CDR3 protein: CACWIRHVWKLF. CDR3 coding DNA: TGTGCCTGCTGGATTAGGCACGTATGGAAACTCTTT.

A note on this clone: The germline gene is not matched at one end of the junction; a read error may be the cause. The gene calls are TRGV8 and TRGJP2. Germline lookup yields CDR1 VENAVY and CDR2 YDSYNSRV. The CDR3 length is 16 residues. This CDR3 is CTTWVSRGSSDWIKTF. The DNA for the CDR3 is TGTACCACCTGGGTCAGTAGGGGGAGTAGTGATTGGATCAAGACGTTT.

This clone appeared once. V usage is TRGV11 and J usage is TRGJ1 or TRGJ2. TRGV11 is noted as an ORF with a role that remains uncertain. The CDR3 has 10 amino acids. Trimming removed 6 bases from V and 13 bases from J; junction bases left unmatched: 6. CDR3 sequence reads: CACWILRKLF. CDR3 sequence (DNA): TGTGCCTGCTGGATTTTGAGAAAACTCTTT.

This clone has more than one count but fewer than ten. V usage is TRGV2 and J usage is TRGJ1 or TRGJ2. V lost 0 bases and J lost 6; bases outside the gene matches: 8. CDR1 EGSNGY and CDR2 YDSYNSKV come from the germline V gene. The CDR3 consists of 14 residues. CDR3 bases: TGTGCCACCTGGGACGGGCTAGGTGGTTATAAGAAACTCTTT. Its translation: CATWDGLGGYKKLF.

Regarding this clone: One end of the junction does not line up with germline, which may come from a read error. Distinct nucleotide sequences in the sample also encode this CDR3. The chain employs TRGV11 and TRGJ1 or TRGJ2. TRGV11 is an ORF; its function is uncertain. CDR3 size: 12 residues. CDR3: CACWIGYYKKLF. The CDR3 bases are TGTGCCTGCTGGATAGGGTATTATAAGAAACTCTTC.

The chain combines TRGV10 with TRGJ1 or TRGJ2. TRGV10 is annotated as an ORF whose role is uncertain. With V trimmed by 8 bases and J by 3 bases, 20 bases remained unmatched. The CDR3 loop spans 17 amino acids. CDR3 coding DNA: TGTGCTGCGTGGATTATATTCTTTATTTCTTTTTATTATAAGAAACTCTTT. Translated: CAAWIIFFISFYYKKLF.

Turning to this clone: Just one base apart from a much larger clone, this may be a read error. The J gene is TRGJP1, the V gene TRGV10. The last part of the DNA fits TRGJP better; the J call may be wrong. TRGV10 has ORF status, its function being uncertain. The CDR3 is 14 amino acids. The CDR3 DNA follows: TGTGCTGCGTGCCCACATACCACTGGTTGGTTCAAGGTATTT. It specifies CAACPHTTGWFKVF.

This clone was seen only a few times. This chain joins TRGV4 and TRGJ1 or TRGJ2. Germline V gene data show CDR1 as EGSTGY and CDR2 as YDSYTSSV. The CDR3 runs to 16 residues. The trim removed 0 bases at V and 1 base at J, leaving 9 bases unmatched. The CDR3 DNA reads TGTGCCACCTGGGATGGGCCGGGGTTTAATTATTATAAGAAACTCTTT. Translation: CATWDGPGFNYYKKLF.

Turning to this clone: At one boundary the junction diverges from the germline segment, which might be a read error. The CDR3 protein is CATRDGRVTTGWFKIF. In DNA, the CDR3 is TGTGCCACCCGGGACGGGCGAGTAACCACTGGTTGGTTCAAGATATTT. The rearrangement joins TRGV2 to TRGJP1. The CDR3 runs 16 residues. Germline V gene lookup returns CDR1 EGSNGY and CDR2 YDSYNSKV.

CDR3 sequence (DNA): TGTGCCACCTGGGACGCGCCCTTTGTAACCCTATATAGTAGTGATTGGATCAAGACGTTT. Protein: CATWDAPFVTLYSSDWIKTF. The genes are TRGV2 and TRGJP2. The V segment lost 2 bases and the J segment 0 bases; nucleotides outside the gene matches: 18. This CDR3 has 20 residues. CDR1 is EGSNGY, CDR2 YDSYNSKV, per germline.

By share, this clone counts as large (0.1 to 1%). The rearrangement links TRGV9 to TRGJ1 or TRGJ2. After removal of 4 bases from V and 3 bases from J, the junction contained 3 bases not matched to a gene. The germline V gene encodes CDR1 GITISATS and CDR2 ISYDGTV (reference sequence). The CDR3 loop spans 12 amino acids. CDR3 sequence reads: CALWDPYYKKLF. CDR3 DNA: TGTGCCTTGTGGGACCCTTATTATAAGAAACTCTTT.

This clone has a handful of counts. V gene TRGV3 combines with J gene TRGJ1 or TRGJ2. The CDR3 is 11 residues long. The V gene's germline CDR1 is VTNTFY and CDR2 YDVSTARD (reference sequence). V dropped 0 bases and J dropped 12; count of bases not matched to a gene: 5. The CDR3: CATWDRPGKLF. In DNA, the CDR3 is TGTGCCACCTGGGACAGGCCGGGGAAACTCTTT.

This clone turned up a few times. The chain couples TRGV8 to TRGJ1 or TRGJ2. V gave up 5 bases and J gave up 6 bases; unmatched junction bases: 1. The length of the CDR3 is 10 residues. Germline assignment: CDR1 VENAVY and CDR2 YDSYNSRV. CDR3 sequence (DNA): TGTGCCACCTGGGTTTATAAGAAACTCTTT. Protein product: CATWVYKKLF.

J is TRGJ1 or TRGJ2 and V is TRGV10. TRGV10 is placed among ORFs of uncertain function. V lost 8 bases and J lost 1; bases outside the gene matches: 12. The CDR3 is made up of 15 amino acids. DNA for the CDR3: TGTGCTGCGTGGGCCCTAGCTTCAAATTATTATAAGAAACTCTTT. Translating it yields CAAWALASNYYKKLF.

By share of the sample, this clone is large. The chain employs TRGV9 and TRGJ1 or TRGJ2. V shed 0 bases, J shed 7 bases, and the junction held 6 bases outside the gene matches. The CDR3 is 13 amino acids. The germline CDR1 and CDR2 sequences are GITISATS and ISYDGTV (reference sequence). The CDR3 DNA follows: TGTGCCTTGTGGGAGGTGCAACCGTATAAGAAACTCTTT. Residues: CALWEVQPYKKLF.

A word on this clone: The germline gene is not matched at one end of the junction; a read error may be the cause. The genes are TRGV2 and TRGJP2. CDR1 is EGSNGY and CDR2 is YDSYNSKV in the germline V gene. The CDR3 runs 17 residues. The CDR3 is CATWDGPGKGSGWIKTF. The CDR3 coding sequence is TGTGCCACCTGGGACGGGCCGGGTAAAGGTAGTGGTTGGATCAAGACGTTT.

A word on this clone: One end of the junction varies from germline; a read error may be responsible. The rearrangement uses TRGV5 and TRGJ1 or TRGJ2. CDR3 length equals 14 residues. Germline V gene sequence: CDR1 VINAFY, CDR2 YDVSNSKD. CDR3 in DNA: TGTGCCACCTGGGGCAGGCGGGGGTATTATAAGAAACTCTTT. This translates into CATWGRRGYYKKLF.

A note on this clone: This may stem from a read error, because a much larger clone lies one nucleotide away. Other DNA sequences of this sample code for an identical CDR3. V usage is TRGV10 and J usage is TRGJ1 or TRGJ2. TRGV10 is filed as an ORF, its function uncertain. This CDR3 has 14 amino acids. For the CDR3, the DNA is TGCGCTGCGTGGGGCAGAACTAATTATTATAAGAAACTCTTT. Translating gives CAAWGRTNYYKKLF.

As to this clone: The sample holds other DNA sequences that translate to the same CDR3. The rearrangement links TRGV8 to TRGJ1 or TRGJ2. CDR1 is VENAVY and CDR2 is YDSYNSRV in the germline V gene. V dropped 10 bases and J dropped 6; count of bases not matched to a gene: 18. This CDR3 spans 14 amino acids. The CDR3 protein is CATWTPLKRYKKLF. The CDR3 DNA sequence: TGTGCCACTTGGACTCCCCTGAAGCGTTATAAGAAACTCTTT.

This clone was seen more than once but under ten times. V gene TRGV5P combines with J gene TRGJ1 or TRGJ2. TRGV5P is described as a pseudogene. The CDR3 sequence is 13 residues long. The CDR3 coding sequence is TGTGCCACCTGGGGCAGGCCGGGTTATAAGAAACTCTTT. As protein: CATWGRPGYKKLF.

By sample fraction, this clone is large. V and J are TRGV11 and TRGJ1 or TRGJ2. TRGV11 is recorded as an ORF, its role being uncertain. Trimming cost V 2 bases and J 10 bases; bases outside gene matches: 2. CDR3 length equals 11 residues. The CDR3 loop is CACWIRLKKLF. CDR3 nucleotides: TGTGCCTGCTGGATTAGGCTAAAGAAACTCTTT.

This clone was seen a handful of times. V is TRGV3 and J is TRGJP1. CDR3 length: 15 amino acids. With 0 bases clipped from V and 3 bases from J, the junction kept 4 bases outside the gene matches. Germline assignment: CDR1 VTNTFY and CDR2 YDVSTARD (reference sequence). Here the CDR3 reads CATWDRWATGWFKIF. The CDR3 coding sequence is TGTGCCACCTGGGACAGGTGGGCCACTGGTTGGTTCAAGATATTT.

V gene TRGV2 combines with J gene TRGJP2. Losses at the gene ends were 5 bases for V and 9 bases for J; bases not matched to a gene: 3. The CDR3 is 11 amino acids. CDR1 and CDR2 from the germline V gene are EGSNGY and YDSYNSKV. CDR3 nucleotides: TGTGCCACCTGGGCAAATTGGATCAAGACGTTT. Protein: CATWANWIKTF.